The 15 T cell receptor beta chains reported below all come from one sample, sequenced in a study of a mutant IDH1 vaccine in newly diagnosed glioma. Time point denoted: week 35, safety follow-up. With topical imiquimod, each dose of the vaccine consisted of 300 ug of mutant IDH1 20-mer peptide. These receptors are not linked to any known antigen. TCRdb's table, derived via immunoSEQ multiplex PCR, lists solely in-frame clones and lacks some. This sample has around 50,000 clones, with 88% found just once. This specimen consisted of PBMCs, obtained from a glioma patient whose treatment included an IDH1 peptide vaccine. The receptor source for this set is a woman between 35 and 50 years old with glioma.

V gene TRBV5-1 combines with J gene TRBJ2-2; TRBD1 agrees at 10 bases. This CDR3 is built from 18 residues. V was pared by 1 base and J by 7 bases, with 13 bases of the junction left unmatched. Per germline, CDR1 SGHRS and CDR2 YFSETQ. CDR3 coding DNA: TGCGCCAGCAGCTTGATATCCCAGACAGGGGGCCAGGGCGGGGAGCTGTTTTTT. Translated, it gives CASSLISQTGGQGGELFF.

The CDR3 region has the DNA TGTGCCAGCAGTTCGGGGGAAGGGAGCAATCAGCCCCAGCATTTT. Translation: CASSSGEGSNQPQHF. The chain employs TRBV28 and TRBJ1-5, with D possibly TRBD1 on 5 matching bases. Germline V gives CDR1 MDHEN, CDR2 SYDVKM. The CDR3 has 15 amino acids. V was cut by 4 bases and J by 1 base, with 11 bases left in between.

This chain connects TRBV18 to TRBJ2-7, with D possibly being TRBD1 (6 bases). Germline V gene lookup returns CDR1 KGHSH and CDR2 LQKENI. V lost 3 bases and J 6 bases, leaving 15 bases between the germline ends. The CDR3 runs 14 residues. The CDR3 spells CASSPLLTGFEQYF. As DNA, the CDR3 is TGTGCCAGCTCACCCCTTCTTACAGGGTTCGAGCAGTACTTC.

This clone has a handful of counts. The chain joins TRBV14 to TRBJ2-7; 8 bases map to TRBD2. The length of the CDR3 is 14 residues. V shed 2 bases, J shed 3 bases, and the junction held 3 bases outside the gene matches. CDR1 is SGHDN and CDR2 is FVKESK in the germline V gene. This CDR3 reads CASSQFSGGYEQYF. CDR3 bases: TGTGCCAGCAGCCAATTCAGCGGGGGCTACGAGCAGTACTTC.

The CDR3 protein is CASSSRARGKETQYF. In nucleotides, the CDR3 is TGCGCCAGCAGCTCCAGGGCCAGGGGAAAAGAGACCCAGTACTTC. V usage is TRBV5-1 and J usage is TRBJ2-5, with a tentative D call TRBD1 (6 bases). V lost 3 bases and J 3 bases, leaving 15 bases between the germline ends. The length of the CDR3 is 15 residues. Per germline, CDR1 SGHRS and CDR2 YFSETQ.

This sequence joins TRBV18 and TRBJ1-4, with D perhaps matching TRBD1 (5 bases). Between the trimmed V and J ends, which lost 7 bases and 5 bases, there was a span of 14 bases. CDR3 length: 14 amino acids. Germline CDR1 KGHSH, CDR2 LQKENI. The CDR3 coding sequence is TGTGCCAGCTTGGGACCTCCCGGGAATGAAAAACTGTTTTTT. Translation: CASLGPPGNEKLFF.

This rearrangement joins TRBV7-6 to TRBJ2-2; D unresolved. The V end was cut by 1 base, the J end by 4 bases, with 10 bases between. The CDR3 covers 15 residues. Germline CDR1 reads SGHVS; CDR2 reads FNYEAQ. DNA of the CDR3: TGTGCCAGCAGCTTAGGATTGCCGGGCACCGGGGAGCTGTTTTTT. It translates to CASSLGLPGTGELFF.

The J gene is TRBJ2-5, the V gene TRBV5-5; D unclear. In germline, CDR1 is SGHKS, CDR2 YYEKEE (reference sequence). The V and J ends lost 2 bases and 2 bases respectively, with 13 bases between them. The CDR3 consists of 15 residues. The CDR3 here is CASSFAHTRQETQYF. CDR3 coding DNA: TGTGCCAGCAGCTTTGCTCACACAAGGCAAGAGACCCAGTACTTC.

The gene calls are TRBV6-1 and TRBJ2-3, with 12 positions matching TRBD2. V lost 10 bases, J lost 6 bases, and 11 bases stayed unmatched. CDR3 length equals 15 residues. Germline CDR1 reads MNHNS; CDR2 reads SASEGT. CDR3 sequence: CATQRETSGSDTQYF. The DNA for the CDR3 is TGTGCCACTCAACGGGAGACTAGCGGGAGCGATACGCAGTATTTT.

This chain uses TRBV4-2 with TRBJ2-7, with TRBD1 matching over 8 bases. This CDR3 has 14 residues. Germline V lookup: CDR1 LGHNA, CDR2 YNFKEQ. J was trimmed by 4 bases and V by 1 base; bases with no gene match: 3. The CDR3: CASSQGQGTYEQYF. The CDR3 nucleotides read TGTGCCAGCAGCCAAGGACAGGGGACTTACGAGCAGTACTTC.

V gene TRBV7-2 combines with J gene TRBJ1-2, with 12 bases aligning to TRBD1. The length of the CDR3 is 15 residues. Trimming at V came to 1 base and at J to 8 bases, leaving 5 bases not matched to a gene. Germline V lookup: CDR1 SGHTA, CDR2 FQGNSA. The CDR3 nucleotides are TGTGCCAGCAGCTTAGTAGGGACAGGGGGCAGGGGCTACACCTTC. Translating it yields CASSLVGTGGRGYTF. The full variable domain, with the rest looked up from reference TRBV7-2 and TRBJ1-2, is GAGVSQSPSNKVTEKGKDVELRCDPISGHTALYWYRQSLGQGLEFLIYFQGNSAPDKSGLPSDRFSAERTGGSVSTLTIQRTQQEDSAVYLCASSLVGTGGRGYTFGSGTRLTVV.

The chain recombines TRBV10-3 with TRBJ2-2; D is unresolved. The CDR3 is 14 amino acids. Germline values: CDR1 ENHRY, CDR2 SYGVKD. Trimming stripped 3 bases from V and 4 bases from J, with 9 bases between. The DNA of the CDR3 is TGTGCCATCAGTGACCGAACTCTCACCGGGGAGCTGTTTTTT. Translation gives CAISDRTLTGELFF.

This chain connects TRBV5-1 to TRBJ1-4; D call uncertain. The CDR3 is 15 residues long. In germline, CDR1 is SGHRS, CDR2 YFSETQ. V was cut by 0 bases and J by 4 bases, with 10 bases left in between. The CDR3 is CASSLVAGNNEKLFF. In DNA, the CDR3 is TGCGCCAGCAGCTTGGTGGCGGGGAATAATGAAAAACTGTTTTTT.

The sample holds one count of this clone. The chain is built from TRBV30 and TRBJ2-1; 7 bases align to TRBD2. The germline V gene has CDR1 GTSNPN and CDR2 SVGIG (reference sequence). CDR3 length: 14 amino acids. The V segment lost 4 bases and the J segment 0 bases; nucleotides outside the gene matches: 3. CDR3 amino acids: CAWTSGSSYNEQFF. CDR3 DNA: TGTGCCTGGACTAGCGGAAGCTCCTACAATGAGCAGTTCTTC.

This clone was picked up a small number of times. The chain joins TRBV9 to TRBJ2-1; D might be TRBD2 (6 bases). The CDR3 contains 15 residues. The V and J ends lost 0 bases and 9 bases respectively, with 16 bases between them. Germline loops: CDR1 SGDLS, CDR2 YYNGEE. CDR3 loop: CASSVGGGVKGEQFF. As DNA, the CDR3 is TGTGCCAGCAGCGTAGGAGGCGGGGTTAAGGGTGAGCAGTTCTTC.